This T cell receptor beta chain appears in the sequencing data of a study of radiation and T cells in renal cell carcinoma. Study results and limitations: Top tumor clonotypes rose in blood 2 weeks post-radiation, then contracted. Only small tumor regions of about 0.97 g were sampled.

The table came from immunoSEQ multiplex PCR; TCRdb's copy has only in-frame clones and leaves some out. The profile shows about 22,000 clones, around 47% of them singletons. This clone was seen a few times. Its antigen remains unidentified. Treatment reported: 15 Gy SBRT to primary tumor, nephrectomy 4 weeks later. The input for sequencing was tumor tissue, taken from a patient whose treatment included radiotherapy and nephrectomy. The receptor's source is a woman in her forties or fifties with renal cell carcinoma.

CDR3 DNA sequence: TGTGCCAGCAAGACCGGTTACACCGGGGAGCTGTTTTTT. Protein sequence: CASKTGYTGELFF. The chain has TRBV6-6 and TRBJ2-2; D is uncertain. Trimming took 7 bases from V and 3 from J, leaving 9 bases between them. The germline V gene encodes CDR1 MNHNY and CDR2 SVGAGI (reference sequence). The CDR3 has 13 amino acids.